This T cell receptor beta chain was sequenced for a study of blood T cell repertoires in COVID-19. Trimming took 0 bases from V and 7 from J, leaving 13 bases between them. The V gene's germline CDR1 is SGHNT and CDR2 YYREEE (reference sequence). The CDR3 has 14 residues. The data were produced by immunoSEQ multiplex PCR, yet TCRdb's version contains in-frame clones alone and is incomplete. This sample has over 250,000 clones; about 70% occur once, and the top ten carry about 3.5%. Specimen: peripheral blood. The source of this sequence is an elderly woman with acute or convalescent COVID-19. The chain has TRBV5-4 and TRBJ1-2; D is uncertain. CDR3 in DNA: TGTGCCAGCAGCTTGGGCACTAATACTGGTGGCTACACCTTC. It is translated as CASSLGTNTGGYTF.